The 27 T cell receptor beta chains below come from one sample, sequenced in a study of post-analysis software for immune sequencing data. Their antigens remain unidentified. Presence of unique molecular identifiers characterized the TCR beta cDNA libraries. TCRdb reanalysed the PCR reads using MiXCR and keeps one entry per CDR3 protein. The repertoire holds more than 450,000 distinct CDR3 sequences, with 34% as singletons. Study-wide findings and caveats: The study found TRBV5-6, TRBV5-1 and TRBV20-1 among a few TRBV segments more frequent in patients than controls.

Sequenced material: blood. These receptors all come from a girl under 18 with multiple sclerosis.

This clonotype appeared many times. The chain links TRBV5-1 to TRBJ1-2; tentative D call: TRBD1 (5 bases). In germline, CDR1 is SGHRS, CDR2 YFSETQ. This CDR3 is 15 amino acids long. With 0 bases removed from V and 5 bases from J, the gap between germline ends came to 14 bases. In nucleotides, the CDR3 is TGCGCCAGCAGCTTGGACCAAGGGACTGCTTATGGCTACACCTTC. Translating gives CASSLDQGTAYGYTF.

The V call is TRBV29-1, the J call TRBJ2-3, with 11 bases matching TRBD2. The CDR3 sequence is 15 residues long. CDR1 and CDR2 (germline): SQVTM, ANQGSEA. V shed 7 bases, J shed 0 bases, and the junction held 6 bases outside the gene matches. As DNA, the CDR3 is TGCAGCGCCTTGACTAGCGGGGTTAGCACAGATACGCAGTATTTT. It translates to CSALTSGVSTDTQYF.

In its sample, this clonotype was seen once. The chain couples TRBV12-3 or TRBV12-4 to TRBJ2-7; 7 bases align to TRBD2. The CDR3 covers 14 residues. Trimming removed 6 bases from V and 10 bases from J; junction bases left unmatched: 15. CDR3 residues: CASRRGGAGEAQYF. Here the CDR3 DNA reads TGTGCCAGCAGGCGCGGGGGAGCCGGAGAAGCCCAGTACTTC.

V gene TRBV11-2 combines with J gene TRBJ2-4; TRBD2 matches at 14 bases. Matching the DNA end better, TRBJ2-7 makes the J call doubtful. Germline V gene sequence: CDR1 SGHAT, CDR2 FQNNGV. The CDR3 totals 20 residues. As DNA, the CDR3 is TGTGCCAGCAGCCCTAAAACGTCCTTGGGGACTAGCGGGGGAGCCTACGAGCAGTACTTC. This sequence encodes CASSPKTSLGTSGGAYEQYF.

CDR3 loop: CASSQDLKAANEKLFF. CDR3 coding DNA: TGTGCCAGCAGCCAAGATTTGAAAGCTGCTAATGAAAAACTGTTTTTT. The chain uses TRBV3-1 and TRBJ1-4; D not resolved. V gave up 0 bases and J gave up 3 bases, with 11 bases separating them. The length of the CDR3 is 16 residues. Germline CDR1 LGHDT, CDR2 YNNKEL (reference sequence).

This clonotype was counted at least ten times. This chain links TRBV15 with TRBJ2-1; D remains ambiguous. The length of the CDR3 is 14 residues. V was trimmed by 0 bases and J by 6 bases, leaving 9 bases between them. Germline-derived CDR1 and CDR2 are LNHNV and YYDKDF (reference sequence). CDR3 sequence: CATSRDKLGNEQFF. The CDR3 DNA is TGTGCCACCAGCAGAGATAAGTTAGGCAATGAGCAGTTCTTC.

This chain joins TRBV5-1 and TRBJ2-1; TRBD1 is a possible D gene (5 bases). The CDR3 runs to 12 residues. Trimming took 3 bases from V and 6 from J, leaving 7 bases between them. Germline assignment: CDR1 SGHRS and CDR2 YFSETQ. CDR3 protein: CASSSRVNEQFF. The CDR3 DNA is TGCGCCAGCAGCTCCAGGGTCAATGAGCAGTTCTTC.

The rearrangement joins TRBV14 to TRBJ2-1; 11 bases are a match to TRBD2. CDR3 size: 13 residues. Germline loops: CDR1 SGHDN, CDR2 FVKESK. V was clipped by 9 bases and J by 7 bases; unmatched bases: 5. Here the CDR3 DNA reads TGTGCCAGTAAACTAGCGGGAGTAAATGAGCAGTTCTTC. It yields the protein CASKLAGVNEQFF.

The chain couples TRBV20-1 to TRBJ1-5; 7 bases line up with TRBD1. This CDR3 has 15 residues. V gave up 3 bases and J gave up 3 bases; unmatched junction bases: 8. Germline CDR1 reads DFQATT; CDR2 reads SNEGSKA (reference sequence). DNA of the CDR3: TGCAGTGCTAGCGAGGGACAGTCCCCCAATCAGCCCCAGCATTTT. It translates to CSASEGQSPNQPQHF.

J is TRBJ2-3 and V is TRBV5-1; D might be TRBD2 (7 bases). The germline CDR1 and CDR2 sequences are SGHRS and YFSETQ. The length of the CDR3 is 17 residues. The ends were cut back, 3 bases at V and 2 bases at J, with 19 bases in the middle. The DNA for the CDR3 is TGCGCCAGCAGCTCACCCTCGGGGGGCCTGTTCACAGATACGCAGTATTTT. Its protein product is CASSSPSGGLFTDTQYF.

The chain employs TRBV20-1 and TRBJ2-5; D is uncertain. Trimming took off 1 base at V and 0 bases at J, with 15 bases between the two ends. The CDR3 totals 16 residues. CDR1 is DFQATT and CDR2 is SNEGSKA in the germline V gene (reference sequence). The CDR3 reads CSARAMAPGYQETQYF. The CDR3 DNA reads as TGCAGTGCTAGAGCTATGGCCCCCGGGTACCAAGAGACCCAGTACTTC.

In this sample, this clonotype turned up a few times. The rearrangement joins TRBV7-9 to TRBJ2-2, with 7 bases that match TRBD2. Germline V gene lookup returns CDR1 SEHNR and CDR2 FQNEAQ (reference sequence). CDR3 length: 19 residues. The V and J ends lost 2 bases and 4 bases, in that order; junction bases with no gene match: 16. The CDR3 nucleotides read TGTGCCAGCAGCTTATCCCGCGGGGGACGACCCTCGAGCACCGGGGAGCTGTTTTTT. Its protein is CASSLSRGGRPSSTGELFF.

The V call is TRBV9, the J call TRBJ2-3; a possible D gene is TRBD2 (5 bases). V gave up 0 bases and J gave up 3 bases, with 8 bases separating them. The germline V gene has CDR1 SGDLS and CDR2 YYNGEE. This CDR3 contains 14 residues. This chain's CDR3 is CASSVGSGTDTQYF. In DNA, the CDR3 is TGTGCCAGCAGCGTAGGGAGCGGTACAGATACGCAGTATTTT.

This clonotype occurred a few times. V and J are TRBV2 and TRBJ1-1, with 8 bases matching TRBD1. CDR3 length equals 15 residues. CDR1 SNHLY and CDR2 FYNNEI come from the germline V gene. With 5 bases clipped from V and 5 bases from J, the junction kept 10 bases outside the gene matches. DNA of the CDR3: TGTGCCAGCAGTCGAGGAGGGACAGGCGGGACTGAAGCTTTCTTT. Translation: CASSRGGTGGTEAFF.

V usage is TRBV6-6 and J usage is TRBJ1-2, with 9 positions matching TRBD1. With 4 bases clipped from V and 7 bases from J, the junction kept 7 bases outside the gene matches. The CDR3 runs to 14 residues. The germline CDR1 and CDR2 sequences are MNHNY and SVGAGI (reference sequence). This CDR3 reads CASSSLGTGFGYTF. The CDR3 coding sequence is TGTGCCAGCAGTTCCCTCGGGACAGGGTTTGGCTACACCTTC.

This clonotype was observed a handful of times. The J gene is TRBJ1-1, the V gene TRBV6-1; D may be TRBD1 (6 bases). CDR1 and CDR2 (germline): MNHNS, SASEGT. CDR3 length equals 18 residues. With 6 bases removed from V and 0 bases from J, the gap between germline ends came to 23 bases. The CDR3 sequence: CASRHTPGQGGMNTEAFF. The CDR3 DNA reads TGTGCCAGCAGACATACTCCGGGACAAGGGGGTATGAACACTGAAGCTTTCTTT.

The CDR3 bases are TGTGCCACCAGCAGAGAGGGTGCATACCCTAATGAAAAACTGTTTTTT. Translating gives CATSREGAYPNEKLFF. This chain joins TRBV15 and TRBJ1-4; D is undetermined. The CDR3 totals 16 residues. V was clipped by 0 bases and J by 3 bases, with 11 bases between them. Germline V lookup: CDR1 LNHNV, CDR2 YYDKDF (reference sequence).

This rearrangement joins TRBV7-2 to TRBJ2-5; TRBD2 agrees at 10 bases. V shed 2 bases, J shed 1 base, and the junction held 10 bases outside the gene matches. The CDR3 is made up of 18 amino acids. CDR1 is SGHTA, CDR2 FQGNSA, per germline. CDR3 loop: CASSLSPSGGLSQETQYF. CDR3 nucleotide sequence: TGTGCCAGCAGCTTATCCCCTAGCGGGGGCCTCTCCCAAGAGACCCAGTACTTC.

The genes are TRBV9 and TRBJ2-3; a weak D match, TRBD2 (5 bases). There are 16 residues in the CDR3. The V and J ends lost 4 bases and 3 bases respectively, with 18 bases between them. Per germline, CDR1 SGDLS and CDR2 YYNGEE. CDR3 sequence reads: CASSLSEGGRTDTQYF. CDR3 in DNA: TGTGCCAGCAGCCTTAGCGAGGGCGGACGGACAGATACGCAGTATTTT.

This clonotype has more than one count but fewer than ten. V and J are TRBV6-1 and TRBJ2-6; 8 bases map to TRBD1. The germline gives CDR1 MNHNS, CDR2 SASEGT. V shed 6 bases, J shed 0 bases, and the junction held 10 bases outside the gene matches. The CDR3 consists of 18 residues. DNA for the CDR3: TGTGCCAGCAGGCGACCGGGACAGGAGTCCTCTGGGGCCAACGTCCTGACTTTC. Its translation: CASRRPGQESSGANVLTF.

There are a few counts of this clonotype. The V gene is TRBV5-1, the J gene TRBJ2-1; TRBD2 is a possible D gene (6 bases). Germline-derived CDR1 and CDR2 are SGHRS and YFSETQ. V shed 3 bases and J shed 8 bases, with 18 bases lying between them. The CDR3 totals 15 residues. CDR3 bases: TGCGCCAGCAGCTACGGGACTCTCTTCGTCGATGAGCAGTTCTTC. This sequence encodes CASSYGTLFVDEQFF. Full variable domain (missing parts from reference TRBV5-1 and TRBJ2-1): KAGVTQTPRYLIKTRGQQVTLSCSPISGHRSVSWYQQTPGQGLQFLFEYFSETQRNKGNFPGRFSGRQFSNSRSEMNVSTLELGDSALYLCASSYGTLFVDEQFFGPGTRLTVL.

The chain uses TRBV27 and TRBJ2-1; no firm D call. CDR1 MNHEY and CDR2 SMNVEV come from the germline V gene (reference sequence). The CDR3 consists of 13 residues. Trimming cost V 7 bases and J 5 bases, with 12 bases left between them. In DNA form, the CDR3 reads TGTGCCAGCAAGAAACGTCAGGACAATGAGCAGTTCTTC. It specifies CASKKRQDNEQFF.

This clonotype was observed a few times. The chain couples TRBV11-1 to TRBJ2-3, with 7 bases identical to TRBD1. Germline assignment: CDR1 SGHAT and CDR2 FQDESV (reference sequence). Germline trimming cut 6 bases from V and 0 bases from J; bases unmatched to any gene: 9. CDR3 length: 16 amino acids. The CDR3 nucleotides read TGTGCCAGCAGTTCGGGACAGAGGTTTAGCACAGATACGCAGTATTTT. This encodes CASSSGQRFSTDTQYF.

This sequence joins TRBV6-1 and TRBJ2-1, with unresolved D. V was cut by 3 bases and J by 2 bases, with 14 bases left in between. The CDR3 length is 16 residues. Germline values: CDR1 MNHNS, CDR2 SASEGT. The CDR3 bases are TGTGCCAGCAGTGAGATTGGACGTGCCGCCTACAATGAGCAGTTCTTC. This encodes CASSEIGRAAYNEQFF.

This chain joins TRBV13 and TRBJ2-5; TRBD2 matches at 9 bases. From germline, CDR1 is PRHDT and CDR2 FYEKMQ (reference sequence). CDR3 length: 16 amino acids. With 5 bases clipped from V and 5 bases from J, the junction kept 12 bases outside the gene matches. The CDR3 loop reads CASSLRLAESGETQYF. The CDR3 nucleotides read TGTGCCAGCAGCCTAAGACTAGCGGAATCGGGGGAGACCCAGTACTTC.

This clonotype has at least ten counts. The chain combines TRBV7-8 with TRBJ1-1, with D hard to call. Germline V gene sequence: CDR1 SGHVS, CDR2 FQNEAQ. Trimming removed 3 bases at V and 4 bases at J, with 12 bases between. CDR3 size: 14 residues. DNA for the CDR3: TGTGCCAGCAGCTTGGGCGGGTTGGGCACTGAAGCTTTCTTT. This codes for CASSLGGLGTEAFF.

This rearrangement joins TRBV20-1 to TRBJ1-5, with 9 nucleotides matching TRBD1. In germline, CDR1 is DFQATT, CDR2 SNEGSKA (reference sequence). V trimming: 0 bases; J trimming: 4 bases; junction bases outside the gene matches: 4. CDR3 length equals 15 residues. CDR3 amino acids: CSARDLGTGNQPQHF. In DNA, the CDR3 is TGCAGTGCTAGAGATCTAGGGACAGGGAATCAGCCCCAGCATTTT.